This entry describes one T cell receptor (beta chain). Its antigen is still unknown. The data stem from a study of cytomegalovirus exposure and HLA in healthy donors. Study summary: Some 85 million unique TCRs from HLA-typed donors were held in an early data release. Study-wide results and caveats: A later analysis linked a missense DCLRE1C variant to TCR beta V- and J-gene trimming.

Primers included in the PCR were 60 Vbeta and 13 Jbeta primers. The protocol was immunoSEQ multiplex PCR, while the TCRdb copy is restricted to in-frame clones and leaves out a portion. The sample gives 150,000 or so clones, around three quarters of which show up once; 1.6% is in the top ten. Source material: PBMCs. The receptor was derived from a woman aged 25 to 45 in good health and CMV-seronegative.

The CDR3 region has the DNA TGTGCCAGCAGTCAGCAGGGTGGTGCTAACTATGGCTACACCTTC. Translating gives CASSQQGGANYGYTF. This chain connects TRBV5-4 to TRBJ1-2, with D possibly being TRBD1 (5 bases). Trimming pared 5 bases from V and 0 bases from J, leaving 14 bases between. The V gene's germline CDR1 is SGHNT and CDR2 YYREEE (reference sequence). The CDR3 is 15 amino acids. Filled out from reference TRBV5-4 and TRBJ1-2, the complete variable domain reads ETGVTQSPTHLIKTRGQQVTLRCSSQSGHNTVSWYQQALGQGPQFIFQYYREEENGRGNFPPRFSGLQFPNYSSELNVNALELDDSALYLCASSQQGGANYGYTFGSGTRLTVV.